The present T cell receptor (beta chain) was sequenced within a study of cytomegalovirus exposure and HLA in healthy donors. Study-wide results and caveats: A cluster of highly shared sequence variants was likely a sequencing artifact.

Vbeta (60) and Jbeta (13) primers were used in the PCR. Method: immunoSEQ multiplex PCR; TCRdb's copy keeps in-frame clones and lacks some. In the table there are some 150,000 clones, approximately 87% of which are singletons. As to this clone: Its antigen remains unidentified.

In germline, CDR1 is MNHEY, CDR2 SMNVEV (reference sequence). V was clipped by 5 bases and J by 0 bases; unmatched bases: 3. The CDR3 is 15 residues long. The receptor was derived from a woman aged 25 to 39 in good health and CMV-seronegative. V usage is TRBV27 and J usage is TRBJ1-3, with 8 positions matching TRBD1. The source material was PBMCs. CDR3 nucleotides: TGTGCCAGCAGTCGGGACAGGACCTCTGGAAACACCATATATTTT. It specifies CASSRDRTSGNTIYF.